This T cell receptor beta chain was recorded in a study of T cells in women clearing cervical HPV infection. General observations from the study: Richness plus V gene abundances separated cases from controls with AUC roughly 0.83. CIN3+ cases had significantly higher TCR repertoire richness than controls, but evenness did not differ.

Points on this clone: Its antigen remains unidentified. Read sequence stops 3 residues before the CDR3 end, and the germline J gene provides the missing end.

Repertoires were generated with immunoSEQ multiplex PCR, while TCRdb's copy carries only in-frame clones and drops some. This table lists around 19,000 clones. The CDR3 extends over 13 amino acids. The V and J ends lost 4 bases and 4 bases, in that order; junction bases with no gene match: 5. The germline V gene encodes CDR1 DFQATT and CDR2 SNEGSKA (reference sequence). Sample: blood buffy coat. This receptor was taken from a woman between 18 and 69 years old with a cervical HPV16 infection that either progressed to CIN3+ or cleared (not recorded which). The chain is built from TRBV20-1 and TRBJ1-2; 8 nucleotides agree with TRBD1. CDR3 region: CSAIPGTGYGYTF. The CDR3 bases that were read are TGCAGTGCTATCCCAGGGACAGGCTATGGC.